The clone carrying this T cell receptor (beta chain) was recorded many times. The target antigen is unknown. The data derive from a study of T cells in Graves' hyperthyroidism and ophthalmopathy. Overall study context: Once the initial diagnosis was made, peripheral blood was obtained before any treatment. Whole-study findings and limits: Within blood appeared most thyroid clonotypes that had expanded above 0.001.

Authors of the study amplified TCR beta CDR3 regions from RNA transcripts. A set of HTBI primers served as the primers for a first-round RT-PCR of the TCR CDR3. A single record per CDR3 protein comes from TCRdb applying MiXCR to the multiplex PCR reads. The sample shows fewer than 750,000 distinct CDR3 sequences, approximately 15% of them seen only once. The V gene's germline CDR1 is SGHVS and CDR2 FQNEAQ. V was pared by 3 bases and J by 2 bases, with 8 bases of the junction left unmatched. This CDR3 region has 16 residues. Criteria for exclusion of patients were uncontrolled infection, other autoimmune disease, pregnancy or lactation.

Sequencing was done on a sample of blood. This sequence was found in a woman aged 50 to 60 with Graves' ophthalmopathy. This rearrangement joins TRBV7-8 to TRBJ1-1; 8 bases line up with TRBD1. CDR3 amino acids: CASSLGDRPVNTEAFF. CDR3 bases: TGTGCCAGCAGCTTGGGGGACAGGCCAGTCAACACTGAAGCTTTCTTT.